This TCR beta chain emerged from a study of T cells in Graves' hyperthyroidism and ophthalmopathy. Study observations and caveats: Ophthalmopathy got predicted by the model a median 6.5 months before its onset.

The CDR3 has 13 residues. CDR1 is SGHTA and CDR2 is FQGNSA in the germline V gene. This clonotype was counted many times. The antigen remains undetermined. This may arise from a read error, as a much more abundant clone is one base away. What was amplified from RNA transcripts were TCR beta CDR3 regions. TCR CDR3 regions were first amplified by RT-PCR with HTBI primers. TCRdb ran MiXCR on the multiplex PCR reads and lists one entry per CDR3 protein. The sample includes roughly 100,000 distinct CDR3 sequences, roughly 50% of them seen just once. V gene TRBV7-2 combines with J gene TRBJ1-2, with D possibly TRBD1 on 6 matching bases. The sequencing input was blood. The TCR originated in a man aged 35-49 years with Graves' hyperthyroidism. Here the CDR3 DNA reads TGTGCCAGCAGCCGGGACACTAACTATGGCTGCACCTTC. Its translation: CASSRDTNYGCTF.